This entry is about one T cell receptor (beta chain). This sample was taken from a study of shared clonotypes between healthy human individuals. The protocol was immunoSEQ multiplex PCR, while the TCRdb copy is restricted to in-frame clones and leaves out a portion. Of 1.6 million or so clones in the sample, roughly 96% were seen once. The specimen sequenced was naive CD4+ T cells sorted from blood. Subset denoted: CD45RA+ positively selected. The clonotype was recovered from a man aged 25 to 40 in good health.

The CDR3, as DNA: TGTGCCAGCAGGTGGCTAGCGGGAGACACCGGGGAGCTGTTTTTT. This gives the protein CASRWLAGDTGELFF. The genes are TRBV21-1 and TRBJ2-2; TRBD2, the D gene given by the table, was not confirmed from the DNA. TRBV21-1 is a documented pseudogene. The CDR3 has 15 amino acids.